This T cell receptor (beta chain) came from a study of HIV-infected children after antiretroviral therapy interruption. Overall study: Most children had recorded EBV and CMV exposure.

The treatment is: PENTA 11 planned treatment interruption arm or continuous ART arm. This clonotype appeared many times. Sequence at one end of the junction differs from germline and may be a read error. Germline V CDR1 and CDR2: MNHNY, SVGAGI (reference sequence). This CDR3 is built from 14 residues. RNA-based 3' RACE libraries used unique molecular identifiers. TCRdb itself ran the 3' RACE reads through MiXCR, one entry per CDR3 protein. The table records 30,000 to 40,000 distinct CDR3 sequences, just over 6.5% of them present only once. This chain connects TRBV6-6 to TRBJ2-4; D remains unclear. The material sequenced was CD45RA+ CD4+ T cells from PBMCs, pooled from several time points, taken from a donor given antiretroviral therapy, either interrupted or continuous. Subset: naive CD4+ CD45RA+ CD45RO- T cells. The sequence derives from a pool of human donors with HIV. CDR3 in DNA: TGTGCCAGCGGTGATGCACTTAGTCAAAACACCTTGTACTTT. This encodes CASGDALSQNTLYF.